This T cell receptor (beta chain) is from a study of T cells after yellow fever vaccination. In making TCR cDNA, 5'RACE template switching added a universal primer site and UMIs to it. TCRdb passed the 5' RACE reads through MiXCR, listing each CDR3 protein once. The sample carries around 500,000 distinct CDR3 sequences, roughly a fifth recorded once. General study points: Peaking faster, on day 5 versus 15, the secondary response was nonetheless weaker. Re-detected after boosting: most primary clones, more than 95% of CD4 and less than 90% of CD8.

This clonotype has a count of ten or more. The antigen remains unidentified. Per germline, CDR1 SGHRS and CDR2 YFSETQ. J gave up 0 bases and V 4 bases, and 9 bases lay outside the gene matches. This CDR3 is built from 17 residues. This sequence was found in a man in his late teens or twenties who received the YFV17D yellow fever vaccine. The starting material was PBMCs, obtained 20 to 25 days after the first yellow fever vaccination. The chain recombines TRBV5-1 with TRBJ2-1, with 8 bases matching TRBD1. CDR3 amino acids: CASSTGQGSSSYNEQFF. In nucleotides, the CDR3 is TGCGCCAGCAGCACAGGACAGGGATCAAGCTCCTACAATGAGCAGTTCTTC.